This T cell receptor (beta chain) emerged from a study of T-cell reconstitution after alpha-beta-depleted transplantation in children. Study findings and constraints: Newly made T cells mostly supplied T-cell counts and diversity one year after transplant.

The germline V gene encodes CDR1 MGHDK and CDR2 SYGVNS. The CDR3 covers 16 residues. V lost 2 bases, J lost 0 bases, and 13 bases lay in between. Preparation of the TCRbeta library used unique molecular identifiers. TCRdb recomputed calls from the PCR reads with MiXCR, one row per CDR3 protein. The table includes about 240,000 distinct CDR3 sequences, more than 20% detected once. This clonotype came up many times. Its antigen is undetermined. Sample: PBMCs, taken before TCRalphabeta/CD19-depleted stem cell transplant. This chain joins TRBV25-1 and TRBJ1-1; D is ambiguous. This receptor was obtained from a girl aged 2 to 9 with Fanconi anemia, due to receive a stem cell transplant. The CDR3 sequence is CASSEITDPVNTEAFF. Written as DNA, the CDR3 is TGTGCCAGCAGTGAAATTACAGACCCAGTGAACACTGAAGCTTTCTTT.